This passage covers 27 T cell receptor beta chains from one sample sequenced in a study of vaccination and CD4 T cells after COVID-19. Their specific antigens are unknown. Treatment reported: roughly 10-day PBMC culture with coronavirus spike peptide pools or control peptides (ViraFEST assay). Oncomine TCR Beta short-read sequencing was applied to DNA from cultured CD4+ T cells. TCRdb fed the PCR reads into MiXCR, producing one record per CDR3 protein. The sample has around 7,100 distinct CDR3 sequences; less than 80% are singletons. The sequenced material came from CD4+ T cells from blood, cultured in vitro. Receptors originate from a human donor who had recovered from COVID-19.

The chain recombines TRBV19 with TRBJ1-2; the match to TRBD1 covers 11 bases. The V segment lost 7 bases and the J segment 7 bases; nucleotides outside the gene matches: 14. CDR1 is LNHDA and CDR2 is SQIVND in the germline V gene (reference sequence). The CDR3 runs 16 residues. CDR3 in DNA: TGTGCCAGTACCACTGGACAGGGGGCTACCTTTCGTGGCTACACCTTC. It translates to CASTTGQGATFRGYTF.

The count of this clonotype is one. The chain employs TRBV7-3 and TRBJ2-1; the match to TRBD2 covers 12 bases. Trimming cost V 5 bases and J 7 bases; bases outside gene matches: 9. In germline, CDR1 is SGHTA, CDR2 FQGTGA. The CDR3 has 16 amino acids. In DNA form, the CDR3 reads TGTGCCAGCAGCACCTCGACTAGCGGGAGACCGAATGAGCAGTTCTTC. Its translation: CASSTSTSGRPNEQFF.

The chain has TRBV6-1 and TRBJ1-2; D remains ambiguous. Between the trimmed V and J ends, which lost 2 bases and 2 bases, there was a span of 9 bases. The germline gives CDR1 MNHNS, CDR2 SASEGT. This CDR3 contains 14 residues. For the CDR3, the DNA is TGTGCCAGCAGTGAAATCCCAGTCAACTATGGCTACACCTTC. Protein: CASSEIPVNYGYTF.

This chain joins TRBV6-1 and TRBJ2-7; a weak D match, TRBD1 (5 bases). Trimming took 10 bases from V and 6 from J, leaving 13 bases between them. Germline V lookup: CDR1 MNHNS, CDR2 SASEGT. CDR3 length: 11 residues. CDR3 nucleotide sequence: TGTGCCACCCAACAGGTTTCCGAGCAGTACTTC. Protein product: CATQQVSEQYF.

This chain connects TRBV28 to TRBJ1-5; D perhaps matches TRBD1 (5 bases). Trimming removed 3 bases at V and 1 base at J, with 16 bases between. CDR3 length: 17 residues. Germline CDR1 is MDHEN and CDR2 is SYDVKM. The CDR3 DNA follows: TGTGCCAGCAGTTTTGAGCGGGCAGGGCGGAGCAATCAGCCCCAGCATTTT. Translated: CASSFERAGRSNQPQHF.

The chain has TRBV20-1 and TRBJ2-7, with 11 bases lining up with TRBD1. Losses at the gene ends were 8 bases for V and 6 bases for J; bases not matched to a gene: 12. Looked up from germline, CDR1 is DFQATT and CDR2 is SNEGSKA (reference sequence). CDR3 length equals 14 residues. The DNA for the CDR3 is TGCAGTACGACTGGGACAGGGGGGTTCCGCGAGCAGTACTTC. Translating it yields CSTTGTGGFREQYF.

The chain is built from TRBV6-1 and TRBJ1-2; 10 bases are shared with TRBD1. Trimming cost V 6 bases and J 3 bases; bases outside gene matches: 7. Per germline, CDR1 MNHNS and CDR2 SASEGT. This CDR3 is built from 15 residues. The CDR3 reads CASRGAGTGDYGYTF. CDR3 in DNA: TGTGCCAGCAGGGGGGCGGGGACAGGGGACTATGGCTACACCTTC.

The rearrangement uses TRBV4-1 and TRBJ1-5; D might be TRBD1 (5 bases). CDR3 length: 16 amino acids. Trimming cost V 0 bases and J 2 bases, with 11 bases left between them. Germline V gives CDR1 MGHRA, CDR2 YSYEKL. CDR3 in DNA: TGCGCCAGCAGCCAAGATGGGGGGATCGGCAATCAGCCCCAGCATTTT. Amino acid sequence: CASSQDGGIGNQPQHF.

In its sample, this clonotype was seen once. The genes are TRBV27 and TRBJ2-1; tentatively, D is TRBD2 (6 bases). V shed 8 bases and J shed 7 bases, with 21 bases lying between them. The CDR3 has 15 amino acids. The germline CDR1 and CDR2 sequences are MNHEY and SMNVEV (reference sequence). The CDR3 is CASSQPRPGGNEQFF. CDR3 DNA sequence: TGTGCCAGCTCGCAACCAAGACCAGGAGGGAATGAGCAGTTCTTC.

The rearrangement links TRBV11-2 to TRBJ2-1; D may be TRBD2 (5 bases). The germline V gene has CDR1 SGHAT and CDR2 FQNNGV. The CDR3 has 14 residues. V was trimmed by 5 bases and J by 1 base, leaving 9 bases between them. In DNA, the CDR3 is TGTGCCAGCAGCCCCACTAGTTCCTACAATGAGCAGTTCTTC. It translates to CASSPTSSYNEQFF.

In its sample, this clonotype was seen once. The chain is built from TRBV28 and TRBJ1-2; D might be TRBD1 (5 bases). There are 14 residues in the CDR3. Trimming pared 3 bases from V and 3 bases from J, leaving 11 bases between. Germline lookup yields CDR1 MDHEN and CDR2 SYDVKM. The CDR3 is CASSLSPTDYGYTF. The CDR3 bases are TGTGCCAGCAGTTTGTCCCCGACAGACTATGGCTACACCTTC.

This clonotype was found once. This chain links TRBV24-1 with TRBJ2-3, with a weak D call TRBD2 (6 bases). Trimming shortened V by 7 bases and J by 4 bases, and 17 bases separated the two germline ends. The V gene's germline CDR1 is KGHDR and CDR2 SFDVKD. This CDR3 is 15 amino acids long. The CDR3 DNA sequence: TGTGCCACCAGGGGGGGATCGGGTATAGCAGATACGCAGTATTTT. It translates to CATRGGSGIADTQYF.

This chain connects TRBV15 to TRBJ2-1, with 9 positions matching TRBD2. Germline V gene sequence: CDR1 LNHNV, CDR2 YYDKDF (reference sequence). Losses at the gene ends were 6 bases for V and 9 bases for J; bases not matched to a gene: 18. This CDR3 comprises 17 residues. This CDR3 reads CATSTGEAGGLAVEQFF. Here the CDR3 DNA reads TGTGCCACCAGTACCGGGGAGGCGGGAGGGCTTGCGGTTGAGCAGTTCTTC.

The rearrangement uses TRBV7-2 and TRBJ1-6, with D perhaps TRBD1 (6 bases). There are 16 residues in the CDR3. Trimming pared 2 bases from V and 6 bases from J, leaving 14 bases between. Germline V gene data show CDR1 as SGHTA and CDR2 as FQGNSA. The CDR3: CASSLQGPQGNSPLHF. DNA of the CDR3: TGTGCCAGCAGCTTACAGGGGCCGCAGGGTAATTCACCCCTCCACTTT. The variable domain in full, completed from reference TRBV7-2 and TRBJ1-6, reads GAGVSQSPSNKVTEKGKDVELRCDPISGHTALYWYRQSLGQGLEFLIYFQGNSAPDKSGLPSDRFSAERTGGSVSTLTIQRTQQEDSAVYLCASSLQGPQGNSPLHFGNGTRLTVT.

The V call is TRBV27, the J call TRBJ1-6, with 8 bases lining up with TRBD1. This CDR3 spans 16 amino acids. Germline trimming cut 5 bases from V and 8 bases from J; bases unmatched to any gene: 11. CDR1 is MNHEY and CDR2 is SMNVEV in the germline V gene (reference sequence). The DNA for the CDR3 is TGTGCCAGCAGTAATCCCAGACAGGGGTATCATTCACCCCTCCACTTT. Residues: CASSNPRQGYHSPLHF.

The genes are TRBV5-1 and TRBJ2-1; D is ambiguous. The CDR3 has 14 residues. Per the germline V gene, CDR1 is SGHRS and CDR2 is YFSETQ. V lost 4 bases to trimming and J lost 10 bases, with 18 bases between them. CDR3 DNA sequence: TGCGCCAGCAGCCACTTTACGACCCCGAGGGAGCAGTTCTTC. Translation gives CASSHFTTPREQFF.

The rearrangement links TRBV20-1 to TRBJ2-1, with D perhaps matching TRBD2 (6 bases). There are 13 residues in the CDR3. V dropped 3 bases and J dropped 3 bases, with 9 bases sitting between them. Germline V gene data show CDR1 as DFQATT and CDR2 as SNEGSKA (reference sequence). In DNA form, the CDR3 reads TGCAGTGCTAGGCAGGACTACTACAATGAGCAGTTCTTC. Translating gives CSARQDYYNEQFF.

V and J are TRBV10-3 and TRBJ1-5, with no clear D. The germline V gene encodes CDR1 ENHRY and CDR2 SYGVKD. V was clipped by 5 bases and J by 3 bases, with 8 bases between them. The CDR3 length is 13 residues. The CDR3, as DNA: TGTGCCATCAGTCCATATATCAATCAGCCCCAGCATTTT. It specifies CAISPYINQPQHF.

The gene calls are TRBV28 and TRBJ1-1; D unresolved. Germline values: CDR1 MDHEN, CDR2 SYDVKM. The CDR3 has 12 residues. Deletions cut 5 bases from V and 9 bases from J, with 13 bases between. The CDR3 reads CASSPQESQAFF. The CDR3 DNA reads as TGTGCCAGCAGTCCCCAGGAATCCCAAGCTTTCTTT.

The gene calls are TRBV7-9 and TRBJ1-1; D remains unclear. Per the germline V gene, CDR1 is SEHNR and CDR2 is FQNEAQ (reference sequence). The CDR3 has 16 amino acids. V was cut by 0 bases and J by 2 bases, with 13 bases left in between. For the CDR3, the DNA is TGTGCCAGCAGCTTAGCGGGTACGAACAGAAACACTGAAGCTTTCTTT. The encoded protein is CASSLAGTNRNTEAFF.

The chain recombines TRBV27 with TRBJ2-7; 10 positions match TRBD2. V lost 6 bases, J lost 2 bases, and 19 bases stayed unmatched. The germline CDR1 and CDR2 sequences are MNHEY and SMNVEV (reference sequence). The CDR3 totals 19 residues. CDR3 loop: CASRRTLAGVVKRAYEQYF. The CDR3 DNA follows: TGTGCCAGCAGACGAACCCTAGCGGGAGTGGTCAAAAGAGCCTACGAGCAGTACTTC.

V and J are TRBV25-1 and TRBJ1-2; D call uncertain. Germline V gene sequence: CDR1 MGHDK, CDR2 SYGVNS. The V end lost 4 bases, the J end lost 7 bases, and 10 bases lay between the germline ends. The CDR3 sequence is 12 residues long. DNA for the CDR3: TGTGCCAGCAGTGCAGGAGTGGGTGGCTACACCTTC. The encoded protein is CASSAGVGGYTF.

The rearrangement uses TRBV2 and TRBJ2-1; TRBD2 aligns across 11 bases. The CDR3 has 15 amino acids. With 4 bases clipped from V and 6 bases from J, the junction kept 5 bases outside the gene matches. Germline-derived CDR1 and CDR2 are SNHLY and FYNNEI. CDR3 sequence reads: CASSVGSGRVNEQFF. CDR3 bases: TGTGCCAGCAGTGTAGGTAGCGGGAGGGTCAATGAGCAGTTCTTC.

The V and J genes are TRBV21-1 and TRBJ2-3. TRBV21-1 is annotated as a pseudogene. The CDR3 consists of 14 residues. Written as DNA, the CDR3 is TGTGCCAGCAGCAAAGCGCAATACACAGATACGCAGTATTTT. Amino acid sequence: CASSKAQYTDTQYF.

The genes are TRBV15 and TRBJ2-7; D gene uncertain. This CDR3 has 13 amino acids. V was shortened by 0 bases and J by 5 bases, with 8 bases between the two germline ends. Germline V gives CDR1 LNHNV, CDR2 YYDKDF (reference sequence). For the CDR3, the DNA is TGTGCCACCAGCAGAGAACAGCTCAACGAGCAGTACTTC. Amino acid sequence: CATSREQLNEQYF.

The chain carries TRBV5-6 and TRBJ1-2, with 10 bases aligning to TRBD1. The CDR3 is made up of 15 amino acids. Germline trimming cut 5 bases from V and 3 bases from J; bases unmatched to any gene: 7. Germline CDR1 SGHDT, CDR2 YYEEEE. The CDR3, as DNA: TGTGCCAGCAGGGAGACAGGGGGCTTGTACTATGGCTACACCTTC. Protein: CASRETGGLYYGYTF.

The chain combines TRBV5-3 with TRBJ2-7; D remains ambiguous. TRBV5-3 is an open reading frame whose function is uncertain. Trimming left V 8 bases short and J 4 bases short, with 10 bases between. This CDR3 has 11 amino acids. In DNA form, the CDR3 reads TGTGCCAGCAGCCCTCAATACGAGCAGTACTTC. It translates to CASSPQYEQYF.